This record covers a single TCR beta chain. The table came from immunoSEQ multiplex PCR; TCRdb's copy has only in-frame clones and leaves some out. Of 65,000 to 90,000 clones in the sample, 87% are singletons; the top ten hold roughly 20%. The data were taken from a study of control samples from healthy donors and cancer patients. The V end lost 2 bases, the J end lost 1 base, and 12 bases lay between the germline ends. The CDR3 is 15 amino acids. From germline, CDR1 is SGDLS and CDR2 YYNGEE. This receptor was taken from a man between 50 and 59 years old in good health. Source material: blood. The chain is built from TRBV9 and TRBJ2-5; the D gene is possibly TRBD2 (6 bases). The CDR3 nucleotides are TGTGCCAGCAGCGTTTCTCTAGCGCCCCAAGAGACCCAGTACTTC. Encoded protein: CASSVSLAPQETQYF. The whole variable domain, filled in from reference TRBV9 and TRBJ2-5, reads DSGVTQTPKHLITATGQRVTLRCSPRSGDLSVYWYQQSLDQGLQFLIQYYNGEERAKGNILERFSAQQFPDLHSELNLSSLELGDSALYFCASSVSLAPQETQYFGPGTRLLVL.